Listed below are T cell receptor beta chains from one sample, sequenced in a study of T cell repertoires in cytomegalovirus infection. MiXCR, applied by TCRdb to the reads, yields one record per CDR3 protein. The data hold 500,000 or so distinct CDR3 sequences, with approximately 17% observed a single time. Sequencing was carried out using CD8+ T cells from PBMCs. The receptor source for this set is a human donor in good health (CMV status not recorded). Some clones in this sample may be carry-over from other donors' samples. CDR3s include the opening cysteine and the closing phenylalanine or tryptophan. The order of the fields is CDR3 protein, CDR3 DNA, clone size, D gene, J gene, V gene. The D gene is left open where the match is weak. Size tells how often a clone was seen (once, few, many) or the class of an expanded clone, and some rows leave it out.

CDR3: CASSISSGSVNEKLFF
DNA: TGTGCCAGTAGTATATCCTCAGGGAGTGTGAATGAAAAACTGTTTTTT
size: -
D: -
J: TRBJ1-4
V: TRBV19

CDR3: CASSSTGEQYF
DNA: TGTGCCAGCAGCTCTACAGGGGAGCAGTACTTC
size: many
D: -
J: TRBJ2-7
V: TRBV11-2

CDR3: CASSSTHRGKTKNIQYF
DNA: TGTGCCAGCAGCTCCACCCACAGGGGGAAAACCAAAAACATTCAGTACTTC
size: many
D: TRBD1
J: TRBJ2-4
V: TRBV7-2

CDR3: CASSPGTAATNEQLFF
DNA: TGTGCCAGCAGCCCGGGGACAGCAGCAACTAATGAACAACTGTTTTTT
size: -
D: TRBD1
J: TRBJ1-4
V: TRBV6-5

CDR3: CATSRTGKDGEDTQYF
DNA: TGTGCCACCAGCAGGACGGGGAAAGATGGGGAAGATACGCAGTATTTT
size: few
D: -
J: TRBJ2-3
V: TRBV15

CDR3: CASSPDRTTNEKLFF
DNA: TGCGCCAGCAGCCCGGACAGGACAACTAATGAAAAACTGTTTTTT
size: -
D: TRBD1
J: TRBJ1-4
V: TRBV5-1

CDR3: CASSSPGTGVNIQYF
DNA: TGTGCCAGCAGTTCCCCCGGGACAGGGGTTAACATTCAGTACTTC
size: many
D: TRBD1
J: TRBJ2-4
V: TRBV28

CDR3: CASSPLTTERRAGELFF
DNA: TGTGCCAGCAGCCCACTTACTACAGAGCGCCGGGCCGGGGAGCTGTTTTTT
size: many
D: -
J: TRBJ2-2
V: TRBV4-2

CDR3: CASSYGGTETYNSPLHF
DNA: TGTGCCAGCAGTTACGGCGGGACAGAGACTTATAATTCACCCCTCCACTTT
size: -
D: TRBD1
J: TRBJ1-6
V: TRBV6-8

CDR3: CASRQIRTVSNQPQHF
DNA: TGTGCCAGTAGGCAAATTCGGACAGTCAGCAATCAGCCCCAGCATTTT
size: few
D: -
J: TRBJ1-5
V: TRBV19

CDR3: CAISRDQETQYF
DNA: TGTGCCATCAGCCGGGACCAAGAGACCCAGTACTTC
size: -
D: -
J: TRBJ2-5
V: TRBV10-3

CDR3: CASSKLTAGGGTDTQYF
DNA: TGTGCCAGCAGTAAACTAACAGCGGGGGGCGGGACAGATACGCAGTATTTT
size: many
D: TRBD2
J: TRBJ2-3
V: TRBV7-3

CDR3: CASSFTGVTNEKLFF
DNA: TGTGCCAGCAGTTTCACAGGGGTAACTAATGAAAAACTGTTTTTT
size: many
D: TRBD1
J: TRBJ1-4
V: TRBV6-1

CDR3: CASSPDRGAQPQHF
DNA: TGTGCCAGCAGCCCGGACAGGGGTGCTCAGCCCCAGCATTTT
size: -
D: TRBD1
J: TRBJ1-5
V: TRBV27

CDR3: CASFQTSGGPYEQYF
DNA: TGCGCCAGTTTCCAGACTAGCGGGGGCCCCTACGAGCAGTACTTC
size: few
D: TRBD2
J: TRBJ2-7
V: TRBV10-2